The next 28 T cell receptor beta chains were all read from a single sample in a study of a mutant IDH1 vaccine in newly diagnosed glioma. The antigens of these receptors remain unknown. The repertoire was sequenced with immunoSEQ multiplex PCR; TCRdb's copy has only in-frame clones and lacks some. The profile covers about 94,000 clones, with 89% appearing a single time and over 0.6% taken by the ten largest. Documented time point: week 47, end of study. The investigators gave 300 ug of mutant IDH1 20-mer peptide in each vaccine dose, together with topical imiquimod. This sample comprised PBMCs, obtained from a glioma patient whose treatment included an IDH1 peptide vaccine. Source of these receptors: a woman in her forties or fifties with glioma.

The rearrangement uses TRBV28 and TRBJ1-2; D unclear. CDR1 and CDR2 (germline): MDHEN, SYDVKM. The CDR3 extends over 14 amino acids. Trimming cost V 5 bases and J 2 bases, with 12 bases left between them. The CDR3 DNA reads TGTGCCAGCAGTCCCATTCCGAGAAACTATGGCTACACCTTC. Encoded protein: CASSPIPRNYGYTF.

The J gene is TRBJ2-3, the V gene TRBV5-1, with 12 bases that match TRBD1. This CDR3 has 15 amino acids. The J segment lost 6 bases and the V segment lost 4 bases, leaving 6 bases of the junction unmatched. Germline V lookup: CDR1 SGHRS, CDR2 YFSETQ. The CDR3 loop reads CASSPGTGGRDTQYF. As DNA, the CDR3 is TGCGCCAGCAGCCCCGGGACAGGGGGCAGGGATACGCAGTATTTT.

This chain joins TRBV6-1 and TRBJ1-1; maybe TRBD1 (5 bases). V was clipped by 4 bases and J by 1 base, with 13 bases between them. Germline-derived CDR1 and CDR2 are MNHNS and SASEGT. CDR3 length equals 15 residues. In nucleotides, the CDR3 is TGTGCCAGCAGTGTACGCGGACATTCGAACACTGAAGCTTTCTTT. This translates into CASSVRGHSNTEAFF.

CDR3 sequence reads: CASSARNTIYF. The CDR3 nucleotides read TGTGCCAGCAGCGCGCGTAACACCATATATTTT. The chain combines TRBV7-9 with TRBJ1-3; no reliable D call. The CDR3 runs to 11 residues. The germline V and J ends were trimmed by 5 bases and 7 bases, with 6 bases remaining between them. Germline assignment: CDR1 SEHNR and CDR2 FQNEAQ (reference sequence).

V is TRBV10-1 and J is TRBJ2-7; D gene uncertain. Trimming removed 1 base from V and 12 bases from J, with 10 bases in between. The CDR3 has 11 residues. Per the germline V gene, CDR1 is WNHNN and CDR2 is SYGVQD (reference sequence). The CDR3 here is CASSELACGYF. CDR3 DNA: TGCGCCAGCAGTGAGTTGGCCTGTGGGTACTTC.

The V call is TRBV9, the J call TRBJ1-5; TRBD1 matches 7 bases. V lost 5 bases, J lost 0 bases, and 5 bases stayed unmatched. There are 15 residues in the CDR3. Germline CDR1 is SGDLS and CDR2 is YYNGEE. The CDR3 here is CASSPTGSSNQPQHF. The CDR3 DNA sequence: TGTGCCAGCAGTCCGACAGGGTCTAGCAATCAGCCCCAGCATTTT.

The chain recombines TRBV28 with TRBJ1-1; unclear D gene. There are 11 residues in the CDR3. Trimming removed 8 bases at V and 6 bases at J, with 10 bases between. The germline gives CDR1 MDHEN, CDR2 SYDVKM. CDR3 DNA: TGTGCCAGCGAATTGATGGCTGAAGCTTTCTTT. This gives the protein CASELMAEAFF.

The table lists this clone with a count of one. The J gene is TRBJ2-1, the V gene TRBV19; 7 bases line up with TRBD2. With 5 bases clipped from V and 0 bases from J, the junction kept 4 bases outside the gene matches. Germline loops: CDR1 LNHDA, CDR2 SQIVND (reference sequence). CDR3 length equals 15 residues. Here the CDR3 reads CASSPRTSSYNEQFF. CDR3 in DNA: TGTGCCAGTAGTCCAAGGACTAGCTCCTACAATGAGCAGTTCTTC.

The chain carries TRBV11-2 and TRBJ2-3; 13 bases are shared with TRBD2. With V trimmed by 1 base and J by 5 bases, 6 bases remained unmatched. The CDR3 runs 17 residues. The germline V gene encodes CDR1 SGHAT and CDR2 FQNNGV. In nucleotides, the CDR3 is TGTGCCAGCAGCTTAGGGACTAGCGGGAGTGTGGGAGATACGCAGTATTTT. Protein product: CASSLGTSGSVGDTQYF.

The J gene is TRBJ1-2, the V gene TRBV9, with a weak D call TRBD1 (5 bases). CDR1 and CDR2 from the germline V gene are SGDLS and YYNGEE. V lost 7 bases and J 8 bases, leaving 36 bases between the germline ends. CDR3 length: 19 residues. For the CDR3, the DNA is TGTGCCAGCTCTCGACTACGGACCACGACTACGGGGGACCTGTCCGGCTACACCTTC. This translates into CASSRLRTTTTGDLSGYTF.

This rearrangement joins TRBV9 to TRBJ2-3, with 8 bases lining up with TRBD2. Germline CDR1 and CDR2: SGDLS and YYNGEE. The CDR3 runs 15 residues. V gave up 4 bases and J gave up 0 bases; unmatched junction bases: 4. Written as DNA, the CDR3 is TGTGCCAGCAGCAGGACTAGCCCTAGCACAGATACGCAGTATTTT. It translates to CASSRTSPSTDTQYF.

The V call is TRBV11-2, the J call TRBJ1-1, with D maybe TRBD1 (5 bases). V lost 6 bases and J 3 bases, leaving 14 bases between the germline ends. Germline CDR1 and CDR2: SGHAT and FQNNGV. The length of the CDR3 is 14 residues. The CDR3 reads CASRYIRGDTEAFF. Here the CDR3 DNA reads TGTGCCAGCAGGTATATCAGAGGGGACACTGAAGCTTTCTTT.

The chain joins TRBV4-2 to TRBJ2-1; the match to TRBD2 covers 7 bases. Germline trimming cut 1 base from V and 5 bases from J; bases unmatched to any gene: 14. The V gene's germline CDR1 is LGHNA and CDR2 YNFKEQ. This CDR3 has 18 amino acids. CDR3 residues: CASSQVTGLAETNNEQFF. The CDR3 region has the DNA TGTGCCAGCAGCCAAGTTACCGGGCTAGCGGAGACCAACAATGAGCAGTTCTTC.

The V call is TRBV7-9, the J call TRBJ1-1; D not certain. The CDR3 has 14 residues. Trimming took 3 bases from V and 0 from J, leaving 8 bases between them. Germline V gene sequence: CDR1 SEHNR, CDR2 FQNEAQ (reference sequence). The CDR3 region has the DNA TGTGCCAGCAGCTTGGTCGGCATGAACACTGAAGCTTTCTTT. This codes for CASSLVGMNTEAFF.

The chain carries TRBV14 and TRBJ2-1; TRBD1 agrees at 8 bases. From germline, CDR1 is SGHDN and CDR2 FVKESK. V trimming: 4 bases; J trimming: 1 base; junction bases outside the gene matches: 6. The CDR3 covers 16 residues. The CDR3 protein is CASSPRQGRSYNEQFF. The CDR3 DNA follows: TGTGCCAGCAGCCCTAGACAGGGGAGGTCCTACAATGAGCAGTTCTTC.

J is TRBJ2-7 and V is TRBV7-6; D is unresolved. V lost 3 bases and J lost 0, with 9 bases in between. Looked up from germline, CDR1 is SGHVS and CDR2 is FNYEAQ. The CDR3 loop spans 14 amino acids. For the CDR3, the DNA is TGTGCCAGCAGCTTTGGCAGTAGCTCCTACGAGCAGTACTTC. Encoded protein: CASSFGSSSYEQYF.

J is TRBJ1-2 and V is TRBV19; D gene uncertain. The CDR3 runs 17 residues. V was trimmed by 1 base and J by 5 bases, leaving 20 bases between them. CDR1 is LNHDA and CDR2 is SQIVND in the germline V gene (reference sequence). The CDR3 DNA is TGTGCCAGTAGTATAGTCGGCCCGGCCGTCGGGAGTTATGGCTACACCTTC. It yields the protein CASSIVGPAVGSYGYTF. The full variable domain, rest sourced from reference TRBV19 and TRBJ1-2, is DGGITQSPKYLFRKEGQNVTLSCEQNLNHDAMYWYRQDPGQGLRLIYYSQIVNDFQKGDIAEGYSVSREKKESFPLTVTSAQKNPTAFYLCASSIVGPAVGSYGYTFGSGTRLTVV.

The rearrangement uses TRBV6-5 and TRBJ1-3, with D tentatively TRBD1 (5 bases). V dropped 5 bases and J dropped 6 bases, with 14 bases sitting between them. The CDR3 totals 14 residues. Germline V gene data show CDR1 as MNHEY and CDR2 as SVGAGI. DNA of the CDR3: TGTGCCAGCAGTACCCCGGGGCAGTCAAACACCATATATTTT. Translation: CASSTPGQSNTIYF.

The V gene is TRBV28, the J gene TRBJ1-1; D is ambiguous. The V gene lost 4 bases and the J gene lost 1 base, with 10 bases spanning the gap. CDR3 length: 14 amino acids. CDR1 and CDR2 (germline): MDHEN, SYDVKM. The CDR3 nucleotides read TGTGCCAGCAGTTACCCTGACACGAACACTGAAGCTTTCTTT. As protein: CASSYPDTNTEAFF.

The rearrangement uses TRBV23-1 and TRBJ1-1; D is unclear. TRBV23-1 is classed as an ORF, of uncertain function. The CDR3 has 15 amino acids. V was shortened by 8 bases and J by 3 bases, with 19 bases between the two germline ends. The CDR3 protein is CASPGRRHSYTEAFF. For the CDR3, the DNA is TGCGCCAGCCCTGGGCGTCGGCATAGCTACACTGAAGCTTTCTTT.

This clone appeared a single time. The chain carries TRBV6-5 and TRBJ1-3; no definite D call. Germline-derived CDR1 and CDR2 are MNHEY and SVGAGI. Trimming took 0 bases from V and 0 from J, leaving 9 bases between them. The CDR3 sequence is 16 residues long. The CDR3 protein is CASSYSSGGSGNTIYF. The CDR3 nucleotides read TGTGCCAGCAGTTACTCCTCGGGAGGCTCTGGAAACACCATATATTTT.

The chain recombines TRBV5-1 with TRBJ1-1; TRBD1 matches 7 bases. With 1 base clipped from V and 3 bases from J, the junction kept 6 bases outside the gene matches. This CDR3 is built from 15 residues. Per germline, CDR1 SGHRS and CDR2 YFSETQ. For the CDR3, the DNA is TGCGCCAGCAGCTTGATGTCGCAGGGGGACACTGAAGCTTTCTTT. It specifies CASSLMSQGDTEAFF.

The CDR3: CASSSWTSALDSNEQFF. The CDR3 nucleotides read TGTGCCAGCAGTTCCTGGACTAGCGCGTTAGACAGCAATGAGCAGTTCTTC. The chain combines TRBV27 with TRBJ2-1, with TRBD2 matching over 9 bases. The germline gives CDR1 MNHEY, CDR2 SMNVEV (reference sequence). V shed 4 bases and J 6 bases; nucleotides not matched to a gene: 13. This CDR3 region has 17 residues.

The chain has TRBV2 and TRBJ1-6, with unresolved D. This CDR3 has 14 residues. The V gene's germline CDR1 is SNHLY and CDR2 FYNNEI. V dropped 8 bases and J dropped 5 bases, with 13 bases sitting between them. The DNA of the CDR3 is TGTGCCAGCGTGATGGAGAGGAATAATTCACCCCTCCACTTT. It translates to CASVMERNNSPLHF.

The gene calls are TRBV7-8 and TRBJ2-7, with a possible D match to TRBD1 (6 bases). The CDR3 extends over 15 amino acids. V was clipped by 6 bases and J by 2 bases, with 17 bases between them. CDR1 SGHVS and CDR2 FQNEAQ come from the germline V gene. CDR3 protein: CASRPRRGKAYEQYF. CDR3 DNA: TGTGCCAGCAGGCCTAGAAGGGGGAAGGCCTACGAGCAGTACTTC.

The chain carries TRBV30 and TRBJ2-4, with D unresolved. This CDR3 region has 15 residues. The V end lost 3 bases, the J end lost 0 bases, and 12 bases lay between the germline ends. The V gene's germline CDR1 is GTSNPN and CDR2 SVGIG (reference sequence). DNA of the CDR3: TGTGCCTGGAGGAAAAGCTTGGTAGCCAAAAACATTCAGTACTTC. This codes for CAWRKSLVAKNIQYF.

The chain combines TRBV13 with TRBJ2-7; 9 bases map to TRBD2. Per the germline V gene, CDR1 is PRHDT and CDR2 is FYEKMQ (reference sequence). The CDR3 extends over 19 amino acids. The V gene end was trimmed by 6 bases and the J gene end by 0 bases; junction bases not matched to a gene: 18. The CDR3, as DNA: TGTGCCAGCAGTCGGGGTGTAGGGCTAGCGGGACCCATCTCCTACGAGCAGTACTTC. Its translation: CASSRGVGLAGPISYEQYF.

This chain connects TRBV27 to TRBJ2-6; the D is unclear. This CDR3 is built from 15 residues. The ends were cut back, 5 bases at V and 3 bases at J, with 11 bases in the middle. The germline V gene encodes CDR1 MNHEY and CDR2 SMNVEV (reference sequence). The CDR3 loop reads CASSKGSGGANVLTF. The CDR3 DNA sequence: TGTGCCAGCAGTAAGGGTTCAGGTGGGGCCAACGTCCTGACTTTC.